This T cell receptor (beta chain) originates from a study of neoadjuvant anti-PD-1 for oral cavity cancer. Only in-frame clones appear in the TCRdb table, and some are missing; sequencing was by immunoSEQ multiplex PCR. The sample lists tens of thousands of clones, approximately 26% occurring once. With 5 bases clipped from V and 0 bases from J, the junction kept 3 bases outside the gene matches. In germline, CDR1 is SGHNT, CDR2 YENEEA. The CDR3 spans 15 residues. Described time point: after neoadjuvant nivolumab, at surgical resection. Sequenced material: tumor tissue, taken after nivolumab (anti-PD-1) treatment. The receptor comes from a person aged 35 to 85 with oral cavity squamous cell carcinoma. V usage is TRBV11-3 and J usage is TRBJ2-1, with TRBD1 identical over 8 bases. CDR3 sequence (DNA): TGTGCCAGCAGCCCAGACAGGGGCTCCTACAATGAGCAGTTCTTC. This sequence encodes CASSPDRGSYNEQFF.